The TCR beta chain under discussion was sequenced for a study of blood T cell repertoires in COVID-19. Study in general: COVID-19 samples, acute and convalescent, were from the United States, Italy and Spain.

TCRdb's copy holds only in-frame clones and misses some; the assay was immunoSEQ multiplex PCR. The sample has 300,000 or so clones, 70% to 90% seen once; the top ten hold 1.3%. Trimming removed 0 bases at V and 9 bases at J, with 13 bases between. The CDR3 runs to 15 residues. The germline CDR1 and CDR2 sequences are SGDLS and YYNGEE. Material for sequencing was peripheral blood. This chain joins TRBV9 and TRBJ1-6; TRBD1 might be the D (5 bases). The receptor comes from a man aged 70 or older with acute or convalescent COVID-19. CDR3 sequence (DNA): TGTGCCAGCAGCGTAGATGGCAGGAGGGGTTCACCCCTCCACTTT. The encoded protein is CASSVDGRRGSPLHF.